The 24 T cell receptor beta chains reported below all come from one sample, sequenced in a study of T cell responses to AZD1222 COVID-19 vaccine. Libraries were prepared by immunoSEQ multiplex PCR; TCRdb keeps only in-frame clonotypes and omits some of them. The sample gives 55,000 to 90,000 clones, roughly 82% of which show up once; roughly 5% is in the top ten. The sequences come from peripheral blood, collected on day 0 of AZD1222 vaccination. Receptors originate from an adult in good health.

The genes are TRBV5-1 and TRBJ1-1, with 7 bases lining up with TRBD1. CDR3 size: 14 residues. V lost 3 bases and J lost 4; bases outside the gene matches: 6. Germline CDR1 SGHRS, CDR2 YFSETQ. CDR3 in DNA: TGCGCCAGCAGCTCAAGGGGGCATGGCACTGAAGCTTTCTTT. Encoded protein: CASSSRGHGTEAFF.

The V call is TRBV9, the J call TRBJ2-5; TRBD1 or TRBD2 may be the D gene (5 bases each). In germline, CDR1 is SGDLS, CDR2 YYNGEE. The CDR3 has 18 residues. Trimming removed 4 bases at V and 3 bases at J, with 25 bases between. The DNA for the CDR3 is TGTGCCAGCAGCTCCACACTACCGGGACGGGGAACCGAAGAGACCCAGTACTTC. Translation gives CASSSTLPGRGTEETQYF.

The chain has TRBV7-3 and TRBJ2-2; D is possibly TRBD1 (6 bases). V gave up 5 bases and J gave up 5 bases, with 15 bases separating them. Germline V gene data show CDR1 as SGHTA and CDR2 as FQGTGA. The CDR3 sequence is 15 residues long. CDR3 in amino acids: CASSPIRGETGELFF. CDR3 sequence (DNA): TGTGCCAGCAGCCCAATCAGGGGCGAGACCGGGGAGCTGTTTTTT.

The rearrangement joins TRBV11-3 to TRBJ1-3; TRBD1 matches at 8 bases. V lost 5 bases, J lost 1 base, and 1 base stayed unmatched. The CDR3 is made up of 14 amino acids. Germline V gene data show CDR1 as SGHNT and CDR2 as YENEEA. The CDR3 DNA reads TGTGCCAGCAGCCGGACAGGGTCTGGAAACACCATATATTTT. It specifies CASSRTGSGNTIYF.

The rearrangement uses TRBV7-9 and TRBJ2-7, with D possibly being TRBD1 or TRBD2 (6 bases each). Between the trimmed V and J ends, which lost 5 bases and 7 bases, there was a span of 15 bases. Germline V gene sequence: CDR1 SEHNR, CDR2 FQNEAQ (reference sequence). The CDR3 spans 13 residues. The CDR3 sequence: CASSNTEGEEQYF. The CDR3 DNA sequence: TGTGCCAGCAGCAACACGGAGGGGGAGGAGCAGTACTTC.

V usage is TRBV19 and J usage is TRBJ2-2; 9 bases map to TRBD2. The CDR3 runs 17 residues. Looked up from germline, CDR1 is LNHDA and CDR2 is SQIVND (reference sequence). The ends lost 6 bases at V and 3 bases at J; junction bases unmatched: 11. The CDR3 spells CASRSGGTPPYTGELFF. The CDR3, as DNA: TGTGCCAGTAGGAGCGGGGGGACCCCTCCTTACACCGGGGAGCTGTTTTTT.

The V gene is TRBV7-8, the J gene TRBJ1-4; TRBD1 matches 7 bases. Germline CDR1 and CDR2: SGHVS and FQNEAQ. This CDR3 comprises 14 residues. The V segment lost 5 bases and the J segment 5 bases; nucleotides outside the gene matches: 5. The CDR3 protein is CASSDGTVNEKLFF. The CDR3 DNA sequence: TGTGCCAGCAGCGACGGGACAGTGAATGAAAAACTGTTTTTT.

The CDR3 loop reads CASRPGQGNSPLHF. DNA for the CDR3: TGTGCCAGTAGGCCGGGACAGGGTAATTCACCCCTCCACTTT. The rearrangement joins TRBV19 to TRBJ1-6; 9 bases are shared with TRBD1. V dropped 6 bases and J dropped 6; count of bases not matched to a gene: 3. Per germline, CDR1 LNHDA and CDR2 SQIVND (reference sequence). This CDR3 region has 14 residues.

For this clone: Different DNA sequences within this sample yield the same CDR3. This chain joins TRBV12-3 or TRBV12-4 and TRBJ1-1; no clear D gene. V was trimmed by 6 bases and J by 1 base, leaving 9 bases between them. The CDR3 is 13 amino acids. The CDR3 protein is CASSLTANTEAFF. DNA of the CDR3: TGTGCCAGCAGCTTGACGGCGAACACTGAAGCTTTCTTT.

V and J are TRBV5-4 and TRBJ1-6, with TRBD1 matching 7 bases. The CDR3 covers 16 residues. Germline loops: CDR1 SGHNT, CDR2 YYREEE (reference sequence). The trim removed 0 bases at V and 7 bases at J, leaving 7 bases unmatched. The chain's CDR3 is CASSLGYRGMNSPLHF. The CDR3 DNA sequence: TGTGCCAGCAGCTTGGGTTACAGGGGTATGAATTCACCCCTCCACTTT.

The chain couples TRBV9 to TRBJ2-7, with a possible D match to TRBD1 (6 bases). Trimming pared 8 bases from V and 0 bases from J, leaving 18 bases between. CDR3 length: 15 amino acids. Germline V gene lookup returns CDR1 SGDLS and CDR2 YYNGEE. CDR3 in DNA: TGTGCCAGATTAGTTTGGACAGCCTCCTCCTACGAGCAGTACTTC. Its translation: CARLVWTASSYEQYF. Full variable domain (remainder filled in from reference TRBV9 and TRBJ2-7): DSGVTQTPKHLITATGQRVTLRCSPRSGDLSVYWYQQSLDQGLQFLIQYYNGEERAKGNILERFSAQQFPDLHSELNLSSLELGDSALYFCARLVWTASSYEQYFGPGTRLTVT.

The rearrangement joins TRBV28 to TRBJ2-7; TRBD2 might be the D (6 bases). This CDR3 region has 13 residues. CDR1 and CDR2 from the germline V gene are MDHEN and SYDVKM. Deletions cut 5 bases from V and 9 bases from J, with 17 bases between. CDR3 sequence reads: CASSPIRLALQYF. DNA of the CDR3: TGTGCCAGCAGTCCTATTCGTCTAGCGCTGCAGTACTTC.

In the case of this clone: Other nucleotide sequences in the sample specify the same CDR3. The chain uses TRBV10-3 and TRBJ1-6; TRBD1 matches at 10 bases. This CDR3 region has 14 residues. CDR1 and CDR2 (germline): ENHRY, SYGVKD. J gave up 10 bases and V 6 bases, and 6 bases lay outside the gene matches. CDR3 sequence: CAISPGQGPSPLHF. As DNA, the CDR3 is TGTGCCATCAGCCCGGGACAGGGGCCCTCACCCCTCCACTTT.

V is TRBV3-1 (or the pseudogene TRBV3-2) and J is TRBJ2-3; TRBD2 aligns across 10 bases. Germline trimming cut 4 bases from V and 8 bases from J; bases unmatched to any gene: 15. Looked up from germline, CDR1 is LGHDT and CDR2 is YNNKEL (reference sequence). The CDR3 length is 17 residues. The CDR3 loop reads CASSPHSSGGTLITQYF. CDR3 in DNA: TGTGCCAGCAGCCCCCACTCTAGCGGGGGAACCCTGATTACGCAGTATTTT.

This sequence joins TRBV5-6 and TRBJ2-3; no clear D gene. Germline values: CDR1 SGHDT, CDR2 YYEEEE. Trimming removed 0 bases from V and 7 bases from J, with 6 bases in between. There are 12 residues in the CDR3. This CDR3 reads CASSLGGNTQYF. CDR3 nucleotide sequence: TGTGCCAGCAGCTTGGGGGGAAATACGCAGTATTTT.

The chain recombines TRBV30 with TRBJ1-3, with D perhaps matching TRBD1 (5 bases). V was clipped by 2 bases and J by 5 bases, with 10 bases between them. Germline values: CDR1 GTSNPN, CDR2 SVGIG (reference sequence). CDR3 size: 13 residues. The CDR3 nucleotides are TGTGCCTGGAGTAGGGACCAAAGAAACACCATATATTTT. The encoded protein is CAWSRDQRNTIYF.

V is TRBV10-3 and J is TRBJ2-2; TRBD1 matches at 11 bases. V lost 5 bases to trimming and J lost 4 bases; unmatched junction nucleotides: 6. This CDR3 spans 16 amino acids. Germline values: CDR1 ENHRY, CDR2 SYGVKD. CDR3 amino acids: CAISRTGGEVTGELFF. CDR3 DNA: TGTGCCATCAGTCGGACAGGGGGCGAGGTCACCGGGGAGCTGTTTTTT.

This chain uses TRBV19 with TRBJ1-3; unclear D gene. Germline CDR1 is LNHDA and CDR2 is SQIVND (reference sequence). This CDR3 contains 16 residues. V lost 4 bases, J lost 2 bases, and 15 bases lay in between. CDR3: CASSKILSSAGNTIYF. The CDR3 region has the DNA TGTGCCAGTAGTAAAATACTAAGTTCGGCTGGAAACACCATATATTTT. Supplemented by reference TRBV19 and TRBJ1-3, the full variable domain reads DGGITQSPKYLFRKEGQNVTLSCEQNLNHDAMYWYRQDPGQGLRLIYYSQIVNDFQKGDIAEGYSVSREKKESFPLTVTSAQKNPTAFYLCASSKILSSAGNTIYFGEGSWLTVV.

The chain has TRBV28 and TRBJ2-5, with 8 bases aligning to TRBD1. The V segment lost 5 bases and the J segment 5 bases; nucleotides outside the gene matches: 4. Germline CDR1 and CDR2: MDHEN and SYDVKM. The CDR3 contains 13 residues. The CDR3 sequence: CASSPDRVETQYF. The CDR3 DNA follows: TGTGCCAGCAGTCCGGACAGGGTCGAGACCCAGTACTTC.

This chain joins TRBV7-8 and TRBJ1-5; a weak D match, TRBD1 (6 bases). CDR3 length: 15 amino acids. The V gene's germline CDR1 is SGHVS and CDR2 FQNEAQ. Trimming pared 7 bases from V and 0 bases from J, leaving 13 bases between. Written as DNA, the CDR3 is TGTGCCAGCAACGACCAGGGGAATAGCAATCAGCCCCAGCATTTT. It is translated as CASNDQGNSNQPQHF. The entire variable domain, with the rest obtained from reference TRBV7-8 and TRBJ1-5, is as follows: GAGVSQSPRYKVAKRGQDVALRCDPISGHVSLFWYQQALGQGPEFLTYFQNEAQLDKSGLPSDRFFAERPEGSVSTLKIQRTQQEDSAVYLCASNDQGNSNQPQHFGDGTRLSIL.

The chain is built from TRBV3-1 (or the pseudogene TRBV3-2) and TRBJ1-6; D remains ambiguous. Between the trimmed V and J ends, which lost 6 bases and 5 bases, there was a span of 5 bases. The CDR3 is 12 amino acids. Germline-derived CDR1 and CDR2 are LGHDT and YNNKEL (reference sequence). The CDR3 protein is CASRLNNSPLHF. CDR3 in DNA: TGTGCCAGCAGACTTAATAATTCACCCCTCCACTTT.

The chain couples TRBV10-1 to TRBJ2-2; 7 positions match TRBD1. Germline values: CDR1 WNHNN, CDR2 SYGVQD (reference sequence). CDR3 size: 17 residues. J lost 3 bases, V lost 2 bases, and 9 bases had no gene match. This CDR3 is CASSEPQGCGDTGELFF. CDR3 nucleotides: TGCGCCAGCAGTGAGCCACAGGGGTGTGGGGACACCGGGGAGCTGTTTTTT.

This clone was observed once. This chain connects TRBV18 to TRBJ2-7; 9 bases line up with TRBD1. CDR3 length: 15 residues. With V trimmed by 4 bases and J by 7 bases, 11 bases remained unmatched. The V gene's germline CDR1 is KGHSH and CDR2 LQKENI. CDR3 amino acids: CASSLGQGRSIEQYF. The CDR3 region has the DNA TGTGCCAGCTCACTGGGACAGGGAAGGTCCATAGAGCAGTACTTC.

The chain carries TRBV6-5 and TRBJ2-1; D ambiguous. CDR3 length: 12 residues. With 6 bases removed from V and 9 bases from J, the gap between germline ends came to 12 bases. Looked up from germline, CDR1 is MNHEY and CDR2 is SVGAGI. The CDR3 reads CASRPFGGEQFF. In DNA, the CDR3 is TGTGCCAGCAGACCGTTCGGTGGTGAGCAGTTCTTC.